The clone carrying this T cell receptor beta chain occurred a few times. The antigen is unknown. Trimming shortened V by 8 bases and J by 7 bases, and 12 bases separated the two germline ends. From germline, CDR1 is LNHDA and CDR2 SQIVND (reference sequence). CDR3 size: 12 residues. The sample is drawn from a study of T-cell reconstitution after alpha-beta-depleted transplantation in children. Findings and caveats of the study: At one year after transplant, newly produced T cells mostly accounted for T-cell counts and diversity. Expanded graft clones numbering several hundred reportedly gave rise to alpha-beta T cells about two months after transplant.

Construction of the TCRbeta library involved unique molecular identifiers. TCRdb reanalysed the PCR reads using MiXCR and keeps one entry per CDR3 protein. The sample yields under 250,000 distinct CDR3 sequences, approximately 17% seen once. The specimen was PBMCs, mostly from graft donor cells, collected 360 days after TCRalphabeta/CD19-depleted stem cell transplant. The sequence derives from a male patient between 2 and 15 years old who had a stem cell transplant for acute lymphoblastic leukemia, so the T cells may come from the graft donor. The V call is TRBV19, the J call TRBJ2-1, with D possibly TRBD1 on 6 matching bases. The CDR3 reads CASGSGVNEQFF. The CDR3 coding sequence is TGTGCCAGTGGATCAGGGGTTAATGAGCAGTTCTTC.